This T cell receptor beta chain was observed in a study of T cell responses to AZD1222 COVID-19 vaccine. Study-wide points: Only after the peak T cell response were repertoires sampled. Donors, mostly white British, included more females; clonal diversity was possibly underestimated.

There are 17 residues in the CDR3. Trimming cost V 3 bases and J 4 bases, with 20 bases left between them. CDR1 is SGHRS and CDR2 is YFSETQ in the germline V gene. Of note for this clone: Antigen: not known.

Generated by immunoSEQ multiplex PCR, the TCRdb table keeps only in-frame clones and is missing some. The sample lists some 130,000 clones, about nine tenths occurring once. The sample here was peripheral blood, taken on day 0 of MenACWY control vaccination. The gene calls are TRBV5-1 and TRBJ2-1; a weak D match, TRBD1 (5 bases). This clonotype was obtained from an adult in good health. The CDR3: CASSWSLQGGTYNEQFF. The CDR3 DNA sequence: TGCGCCAGCAGCTGGTCCCTTCAGGGCGGTACTTACAATGAGCAGTTCTTC.